Listed here are 3 T cell receptor beta chains from one sample, sequenced in a study of control samples from healthy donors and cancer patients. The repertoire was sequenced with immunoSEQ multiplex PCR; TCRdb's copy has only in-frame clones and lacks some. The sample carries 75,000 to 90,000 clones, 89% recorded once. The sequencing input was blood. These receptors were taken from a man in his fifties in good health.

This sequence joins TRBV24-1 and TRBJ2-1; D gene ambiguous. The germline V gene encodes CDR1 KGHDR and CDR2 SFDVKD. Between the trimmed V and J ends, which lost 5 bases and 0 bases, there was a span of 13 bases. The CDR3 extends over 16 amino acids. The CDR3 reads CATSVPTQSSYNEQFF. The CDR3 bases are TGTGCCACCAGTGTCCCTACTCAGAGCTCCTACAATGAGCAGTTCTTC.

The CDR3 here is CASSYSAASFSNQPQHF. The CDR3 bases are TGTGCCAGCAGTTACTCCGCGGCTTCTTTTAGCAATCAGCCCCAGCATTTT. V usage is TRBV6-2 or TRBV6-3 and J usage is TRBJ1-5; D ambiguous. CDR1 and CDR2 (germline): MNHEY, SVGEGT. The CDR3 covers 17 residues. Trimming took 0 bases from V and 0 from J, leaving 12 bases between them.

The chain combines TRBV3-1 (or the pseudogene TRBV3-2) with TRBJ1-2, with D maybe TRBD1 (5 bases). Trimming shortened V by 3 bases and J by 10 bases, and 12 bases separated the two germline ends. The germline V gene has CDR1 LGHDT and CDR2 YNNKEL (reference sequence). CDR3 length: 12 amino acids. CDR3 region: CASSQWDRYYTF. CDR3 DNA: TGTGCCAGCAGCCAGTGGGACCGTTACTACACCTTC.